The T cell receptor (beta chain) described here comes from a study of T cell responses to AZD1222 COVID-19 vaccine (dated by TCRdb to about 2021). Concerning the study at large: AZD1222 recipients with second doses at about 4 weeks or about 12 weeks were pooled, because spike-specific TCR depth and breadth did not differ between schedules. A total of 233 trial participants underwent TCR sequencing, of whom 207 received two doses of AZD1222 and some 26 received two doses of the MenACWY control vaccine. Enrollment into the trials was organized by age into subgroups of 18-55, 56-69 and 70-plus years, and those subgroups contained about 150, 27 and 61 TCR-sequenced participants, respectively.

The CDR3 regions of human TCRbeta chains were analyzed by immunosequencing. In the source study's methods: TCRs in the repertoires were matched against a reference library of SARS-CoV-2-specific TCRs that had been generated with the MIRA antigen-specificity platform. Breadth was defined as the fraction of unique TCRs that were SARS-CoV-2-associated. Depth was defined as the fraction of total T cells that were SARS-CoV-2-associated. Each spike-specific TCR was assigned to its reactive spike region and to a CD4 or CD8 class using the MIRA data. Log10-transformed breadth and depth values were compared by one-way ANOVA with Sidak's multiple comparisons tests. TCRdb stores this immuneACCESS table with in-frame sequences only. Part of the clones is absent; in the studies checked, under half of the shortfall reflects unresolved V genes, and no reason is known for the rest. From that table come the V and J calls and clone size; the DNA was used to work out D and trimming. The sample table holds 90,000 to 120,000 clones, of which roughly 93% were seen once. Of the sample, approximately 5% falls within the top ten clones.

Interpreted using the paper, the time point label stands for: baseline before first vaccination. Vaccinee samples were obtained from the UK trials COV001 and COV002, which included a single-blind randomized controlled phase 2/3 trial of AZD1222 (ChAdOx1 nCoV-19) in healthy adults. For TCRbeta chain sequencing, PBMC samples from trial participants were taken at day 0 and at day 28 after the second dose. Comment on this clone: The specificity of this receptor is unknown. Base qualities are not at hand, and no much larger clone is one base apart.

Study-wide findings and limitations: Because no day 14 peak-response samples were available, repertoires were characterized only after the peak T cell response. CD4 TCRs associated with the vaccine covered the entire spike protein, and the dominant responses were in regions 160-218 and 743-854. Participants were mostly white British and included more females than males, and it was suggested by the authors that clonal diversity may have been underestimated. The 56-69-year group was small, and its depth increase did not reach significance, likely because of low power. Reportedly, almost half of the unique spike-specific TCRs recognized epitopes lying outside the regions that are mutated in the B.1.351 and B.1.1.7 variants. Conclusions about previously exposed vaccinees were limited because only five to seven AZD1222 recipients were SARS-CoV-2 seropositive at baseline. Spike-specific TCR breadth and depth rose significantly after two AZD1222 doses compared with day 0 and with MenACWY recipients.

This TCR derives from an adult in good health. Sequenced here: peripheral blood, sampled on day 0 of AZD1222 vaccination.

Here the CDR3 is given as CASSQVVSGGPEQYF. The nucleotides are TGCGCCAGCAGCCAAGTAGTGTCAGGGGGTCCCGAGCAGTACTTC. The chain is assembled from TRBV4-1 and TRBJ2-7, with 7 middle bases fitting TRBD1. The junction shows trimming of 1 base on V and 6 bases on J, and the gene matches do not reach 9 bases of it. From cysteine to phenylalanine, the CDR3 is 15 amino acids long. Only the CDR3 DNA is retained, 45 bases long and in frame from the first base. CDR1 and CDR2, per the germline V gene, are MGHRA and YSYEKL.